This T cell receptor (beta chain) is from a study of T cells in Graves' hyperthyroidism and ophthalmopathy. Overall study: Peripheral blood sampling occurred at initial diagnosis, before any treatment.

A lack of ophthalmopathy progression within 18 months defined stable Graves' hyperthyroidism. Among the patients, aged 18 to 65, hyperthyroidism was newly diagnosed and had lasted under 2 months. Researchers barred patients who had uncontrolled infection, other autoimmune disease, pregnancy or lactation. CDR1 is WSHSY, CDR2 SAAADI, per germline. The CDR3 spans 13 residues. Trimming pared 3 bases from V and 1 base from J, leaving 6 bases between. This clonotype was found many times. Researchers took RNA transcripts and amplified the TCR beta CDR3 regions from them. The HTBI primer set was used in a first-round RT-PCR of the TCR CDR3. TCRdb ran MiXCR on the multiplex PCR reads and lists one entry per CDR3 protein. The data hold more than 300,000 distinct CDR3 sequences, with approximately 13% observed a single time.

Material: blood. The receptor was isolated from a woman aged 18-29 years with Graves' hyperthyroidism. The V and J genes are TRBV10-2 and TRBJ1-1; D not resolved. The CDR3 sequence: CASSDYGNTEAFF. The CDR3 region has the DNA TGCGCCAGCAGTGATTACGGGAACACTGAAGCTTTCTTT.